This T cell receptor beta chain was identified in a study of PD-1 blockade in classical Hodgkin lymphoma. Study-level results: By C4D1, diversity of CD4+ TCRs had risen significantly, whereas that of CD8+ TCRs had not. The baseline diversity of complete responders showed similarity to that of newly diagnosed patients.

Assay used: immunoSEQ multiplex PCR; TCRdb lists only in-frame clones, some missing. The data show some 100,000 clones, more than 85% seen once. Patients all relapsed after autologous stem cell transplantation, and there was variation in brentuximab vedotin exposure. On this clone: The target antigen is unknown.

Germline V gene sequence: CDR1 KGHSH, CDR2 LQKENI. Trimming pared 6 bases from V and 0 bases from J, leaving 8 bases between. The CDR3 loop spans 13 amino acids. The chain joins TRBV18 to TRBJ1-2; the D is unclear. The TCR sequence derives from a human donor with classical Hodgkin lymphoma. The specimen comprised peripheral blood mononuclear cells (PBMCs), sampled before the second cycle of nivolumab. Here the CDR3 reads CASSPGANYGYTF. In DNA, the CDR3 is TGTGCCAGCTCCCCAGGAGCTAACTATGGCTACACCTTC.